The 6 T cell receptor beta chains presented below share a single source sample, sequenced in a study of circulating and synovial CD4+ cells in juvenile arthritis. Sequenced by immunoSEQ multiplex PCR; TCRdb stores in-frame clones only, minus some. Of around 32,000 clones listed, more than 90% are singletons. The sequenced sample consisted of CD4+ T cells from blood. The receptors shown here come from a human donor with juvenile idiopathic arthritis.

This clone was found once. V is TRBV4-2 and J is TRBJ2-7; TRBD2 aligns across 8 bases. This CDR3 spans 15 amino acids. V gave up 0 bases and J gave up 8 bases; unmatched junction bases: 9. The V gene's germline CDR1 is LGHNA and CDR2 YNFKEQ. The CDR3 sequence is CASSQEPGGALKQYF. DNA for the CDR3: TGTGCCAGCAGCCAAGAACCGGGGGGGGCGTTAAAGCAGTACTTC.

The rearrangement links TRBV7-2 to TRBJ2-7; 9 nucleotides align to TRBD1. The CDR3 extends over 13 amino acids. Germline V CDR1 and CDR2: SGHTA, FQGNSA. After removal of 5 bases from V and 5 bases from J, the junction contained 4 bases not matched to a gene. The CDR3 protein is CASSDRGWDEQYF. CDR3 DNA sequence: TGTGCCAGCAGCGACAGGGGGTGGGACGAGCAGTACTTC.

The rearrangement joins TRBV28 to TRBJ2-3, with TRBD2 identical over 8 bases. V gave up 4 bases and J gave up 1 base; unmatched junction bases: 7. This CDR3 spans 16 amino acids. The germline CDR1 and CDR2 sequences are MDHEN and SYDVKM. CDR3 in DNA: TGTGCCAGCAGTTCCCCCAGCGGGAGCGGCACAGATACGCAGTATTTT. Translating gives CASSSPSGSGTDTQYF.

The V call is TRBV12-5, the J call TRBJ2-1; TRBD1 agrees at 9 bases. Looked up from germline, CDR1 is LGHNT and CDR2 is FRNRAP. J gave up 9 bases and V 4 bases, and 13 bases lay outside the gene matches. The CDR3 sequence is 16 residues long. This CDR3 reads CASGSSDRGAPFEQFF. CDR3 nucleotides: TGTGCTAGTGGTTCCTCCGACAGGGGGGCGCCTTTTGAGCAGTTCTTC.

The chain uses TRBV6-1 and TRBJ2-7; 9 positions agree with TRBD2. The CDR3 covers 15 residues. V lost 6 bases to trimming and J lost 2 bases; unmatched junction nucleotides: 8. The germline gives CDR1 MNHNS, CDR2 SASEGT. CDR3 in DNA: TGTGCCAGCAGGGGGGGGGAGCGGGGGGCCTACGAGCAGTACTTC. This sequence encodes CASRGGERGAYEQYF.

As DNA, the CDR3 is TGCGCCAGCAGTGACCCTATAGGGGGCAAAGGCTACACCTTC. Protein sequence: CASSDPIGGKGYTF. The gene calls are TRBV10-2 and TRBJ1-2; TRBD1 matches at 7 bases. This CDR3 comprises 14 residues. Trimming took 3 bases from V and 8 from J; bases not matched to a gene: 9. Germline CDR1 is WSHSY and CDR2 is SAAADI.